What follows are 10 T cell receptor beta chains derived from one specimen sequenced in a study of sequential checkpoint blockade in melanoma. This table comes from immunoSEQ multiplex PCR, and its TCRdb copy is limited to in-frame clones, with some not included. Among approximately 28,000 clones, under 85% were seen once, and the ten largest hold around 16%. The treatment denotes: randomized to nivolumab then ipilimumab (arm A) or the reverse (arm B). This material consisted of CD8+ T cells sorted from blood (inferred from file names), taken from a patient given nivolumab and ipilimumab in sequence. All receptors derive from a human donor with melanoma.

The sample holds a few counts of this clone. This chain joins TRBV6-5 and TRBJ1-1; D is ambiguous. The CDR3 runs to 16 residues. Germline V gene lookup returns CDR1 MNHEY and CDR2 SVGAGI. V shed 0 bases and J shed 4 bases, with 15 bases lying between them. The CDR3 protein is CASSYSVTGSPTEAFF. CDR3 DNA sequence: TGTGCCAGCAGTTACTCGGTGACGGGATCTCCCACTGAAGCTTTCTTT.

The rearrangement joins TRBV5-4 to TRBJ1-3, with D possibly being TRBD1 (6 bases). Germline V gene data show CDR1 as SGHNT and CDR2 as YYREEE (reference sequence). The V gene lost 4 bases and the J gene lost 0 bases, with 14 bases spanning the gap. The CDR3 is 16 amino acids. The CDR3 region is CASSHYTGTSGNTIYF. The CDR3 region has the DNA TGTGCCAGCAGCCACTACACAGGGACCTCTGGAAACACCATATATTTT.

The chain joins TRBV15 to TRBJ2-1, with 8 positions matching TRBD2. V shed 2 bases, J shed 1 base, and the junction held 4 bases outside the gene matches. Germline assignment: CDR1 LNHNV and CDR2 YYDKDF (reference sequence). CDR3 length: 16 amino acids. This CDR3 reads CATSRHSGESYNEQFF. As DNA, the CDR3 is TGTGCCACCAGCAGACATAGCGGGGAATCCTACAATGAGCAGTTCTTC.

The rearrangement uses TRBV19 and TRBJ1-1; D might be TRBD1 (5 bases). In germline, CDR1 is LNHDA, CDR2 SQIVND (reference sequence). The CDR3 runs 14 residues. V lost 3 bases and J 1 base, leaving 9 bases between the germline ends. The CDR3 protein is CASSMAGQNTEAFF. In DNA, the CDR3 is TGTGCCAGTAGTATGGCAGGGCAGAACACTGAAGCTTTCTTT.

The chain combines TRBV28 with TRBJ2-5, with TRBD2 matching over 13 bases. Germline V gene data show CDR1 as MDHEN and CDR2 as SYDVKM. The CDR3 is 16 amino acids. Trimming removed 5 bases from V and 4 bases from J; junction bases left unmatched: 7. The CDR3 region is CASSPRLAGGRETQYF. Written as DNA, the CDR3 is TGTGCCAGCAGTCCACGACTAGCGGGAGGACGAGAGACCCAGTACTTC. Using reference TRBV28 and TRBJ2-5 for the parts outside the CDR3, the full variable domain is DVKVTQSSRYLVKRTGEKVFLECVQDMDHENMFWYRQDPGLGLRLIYFSYDVKMKEKGDIPEGYSVSREKKERFSLILESASTNQTSMYLCASSPRLAGGRETQYFGPGTRLLVL.

This clone was observed a handful of times. The chain has TRBV29-1 and TRBJ2-3, with D perhaps matching TRBD2 (7 bases). Germline lookup yields CDR1 SQVTM and CDR2 ANQGSEA. This CDR3 is built from 17 residues. Trimming stripped 1 base from V and 1 base from J, with 18 bases between. The CDR3 loop reads CSVEAWGLREGTDTQYF. The CDR3 DNA sequence: TGCAGCGTTGAAGCCTGGGGGCTCCGGGAGGGCACAGATACGCAGTATTTT.

The chain joins TRBV15 to TRBJ2-5; 11 bases agree with TRBD2. The ends lost 0 bases at V and 5 bases at J; junction bases unmatched: 2. Germline CDR1 is LNHNV and CDR2 is YYDKDF (reference sequence). The CDR3 length is 15 residues. CDR3 coding DNA: TGTGCCACCAGCAGAGAGGCTAGCGGGAGGGAGACCCAGTACTTC. Its translation: CATSREASGRETQYF. Filled out from reference TRBV15 and TRBJ2-5, the complete variable domain reads DAMVIQNPRYQVTQFGKPVTLSCSQTLNHNVMYWYQQKSSQAPKLLFHYYDKDFNNEADTPDNFQSRRPNTSFCFLDIRSPGLGDTAMYLCATSREASGRETQYFGPGTRLLVL.

The V call is TRBV6-1, the J call TRBJ2-3; 11 bases are shared with TRBD2. CDR3 length: 15 residues. Per the germline V gene, CDR1 is MNHNS and CDR2 is SASEGT. V lost 4 bases to trimming and J lost 4 bases; unmatched junction nucleotides: 4. This chain's CDR3 is CASSGIAGGSDTQYF. For the CDR3, the DNA is TGTGCCAGCAGTGGTATAGCGGGAGGGTCAGATACGCAGTATTTT.

V is TRBV29-1 and J is TRBJ1-1, with D possibly being TRBD1 (5 bases). Trimming removed 4 bases at V and 5 bases at J, with 11 bases between. Germline V gene lookup returns CDR1 SQVTM and CDR2 ANQGSEA. The CDR3 spans 12 residues. CDR3 sequence: CSVVAKGTEAFF. The CDR3, as DNA: TGCAGCGTTGTGGCAAAGGGGACTGAAGCTTTCTTT.

This clone was picked up one time. This chain connects TRBV29-1 to TRBJ2-7; TRBD2 might be the D (6 bases). The germline V and J ends were trimmed by 3 bases and 4 bases, with 7 bases remaining between them. The CDR3 contains 11 residues. The germline V gene has CDR1 SQVTM and CDR2 ANQGSEA. CDR3: CSVDAGYEQYF. The CDR3 DNA is TGCAGCGTTGATGCGGGGTACGAGCAGTACTTC.